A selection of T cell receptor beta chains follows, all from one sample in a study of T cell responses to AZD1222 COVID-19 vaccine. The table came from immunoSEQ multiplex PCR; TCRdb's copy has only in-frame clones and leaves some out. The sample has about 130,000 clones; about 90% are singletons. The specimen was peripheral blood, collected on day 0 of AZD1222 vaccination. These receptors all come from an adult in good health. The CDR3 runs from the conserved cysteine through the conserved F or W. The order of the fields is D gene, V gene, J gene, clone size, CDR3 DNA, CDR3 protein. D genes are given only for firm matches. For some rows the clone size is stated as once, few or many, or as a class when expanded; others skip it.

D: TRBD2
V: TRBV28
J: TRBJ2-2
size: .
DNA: TGTGCCAGCAGTTCCCGACTAGCGGGAGGGCGCGACGGGGAGCTGTTTTTT
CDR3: CASSSRLAGGRDGELFF

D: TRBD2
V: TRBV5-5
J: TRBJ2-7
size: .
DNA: TGTGCCAGCAGCCTCGGACTAGCGGGAGAGTACTACGAGCAGTACTTC
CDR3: CASSLGLAGEYYEQYF

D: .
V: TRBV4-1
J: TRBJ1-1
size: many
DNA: TGCGCCAGCAGCCCCCCGACAGGGAACACTGAAGCTTTCTTT
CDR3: CASSPPTGNTEAFF

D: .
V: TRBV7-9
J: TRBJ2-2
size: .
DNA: TGTGCCAGCAGCTTAGCGGGGGCTAACACCGGGGAGCTGTTTTTT
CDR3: CASSLAGANTGELFF

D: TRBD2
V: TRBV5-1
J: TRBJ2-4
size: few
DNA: TGCGCCAGCAGCCCGTTAACTAGCGAGGGAGGCATTCAGTACTTC
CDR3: CASSPLTSEGGIQYF

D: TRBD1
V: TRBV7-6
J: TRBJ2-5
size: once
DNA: TGTGCCAGCAGCCGGAAAACCGGGACAGGGGGTGGAGAGACCCAGTACTTC
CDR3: CASSRKTGTGGGETQYF

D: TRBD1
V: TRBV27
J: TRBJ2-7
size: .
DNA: TGTGCCAGCAGTTTGACGGGGACAGGGGCCTACGAGCAGTACTTC
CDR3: CASSLTGTGAYEQYF

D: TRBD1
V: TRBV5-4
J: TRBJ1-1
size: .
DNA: TGTGCCAGCAGCCCCGGGGGTGACAGGGGGGTCACTGAAGCTTTCTTT
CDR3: CASSPGGDRGVTEAFF

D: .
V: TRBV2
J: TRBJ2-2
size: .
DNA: TGTGCCAGCAGCGCAGAATGGTTCGAGAGCGGGGAGCTGTTTTTT
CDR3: CASSAEWFESGELFF

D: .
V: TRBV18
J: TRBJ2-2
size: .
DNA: TGTGCCAGCTCCCGAACAGGGTCGAACACCGGGGAGCTGTTTTTT
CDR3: CASSRTGSNTGELFF

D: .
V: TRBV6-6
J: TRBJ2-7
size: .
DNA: TGTGCCAGCAGCGGAAGGGGTAACGGCTACGAGCAGTACTTC
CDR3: CASSGRGNGYEQYF

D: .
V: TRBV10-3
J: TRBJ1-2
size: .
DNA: TGTGCCATCTCGTGGGGAGCTAACTATGGCTACACCTTC
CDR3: CAISWGANYGYTF

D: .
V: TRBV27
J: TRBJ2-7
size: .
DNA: TGTGCCAGCCGGGAGTCACGATACGAGCAGTACTTC
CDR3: CASRESRYEQYF

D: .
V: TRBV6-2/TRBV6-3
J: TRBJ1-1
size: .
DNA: TGTGCCAGCAGTCCCCCATGGGGGGGAGAAAGGCCTGAAGCTTTCTTT
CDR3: CASSPPWGGERPEAFF

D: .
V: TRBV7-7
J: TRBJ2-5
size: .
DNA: TGTGCCAGCAGCTTAGATGAGATGGAGACCCAGTACTTC
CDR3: CASSLDEMETQYF

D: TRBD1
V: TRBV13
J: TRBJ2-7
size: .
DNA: TGTGCCAGCAGCTCCGGGAGGGACAGGGGTGGATACGAGCAGTACTTC
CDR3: CASSSGRDRGGYEQYF

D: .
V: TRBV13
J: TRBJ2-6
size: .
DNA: TGTGCCAGCAGCTTACACTCCTCGGATGGGGCCAACGTCCTGACTTTC
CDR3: CASSLHSSDGANVLTF

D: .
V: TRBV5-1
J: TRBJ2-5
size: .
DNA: TGCGCCAGCACCTCATGGACAGCGGAAGAGACCCAGTACTTC
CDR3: CASTSWTAEETQYF

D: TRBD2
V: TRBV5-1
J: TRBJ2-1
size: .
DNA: TGCGCCAGCAGCTTGGCGACTAGCGGGATTCACAATGAGCAGTTCTTC
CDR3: CASSLATSGIHNEQFF

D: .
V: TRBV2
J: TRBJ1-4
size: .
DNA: TGTGCCAGCAACTACAAGGGCACGGATGAAAAACTGTTTTTT
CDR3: CASNYKGTDEKLFF

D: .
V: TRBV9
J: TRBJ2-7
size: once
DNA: TGTGCCAGCAGCCGGAGCTCCTACGAGCAGTACTTC
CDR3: CASSRSSYEQYF

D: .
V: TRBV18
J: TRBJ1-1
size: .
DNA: TGTGCCAGCTCACCACGAGGGCCTGAAGCTTTCTTT
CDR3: CASSPRGPEAFF

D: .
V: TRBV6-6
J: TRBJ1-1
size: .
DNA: TGTGCCAGCAGTTACGGGGGGGGAATGAACACTGAAGCTTTCTTT
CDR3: CASSYGGGMNTEAFF

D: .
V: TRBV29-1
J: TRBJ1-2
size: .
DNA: TGCAGCGTTGAAAGTGCCTATAACTATGGCTACACCTTC
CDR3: CSVESAYNYGYTF

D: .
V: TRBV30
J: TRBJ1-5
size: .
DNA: TGTGCCTGGAGTACCGGGGGCGATCAGCCCCAGCATTTT
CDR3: CAWSTGGDQPQHF

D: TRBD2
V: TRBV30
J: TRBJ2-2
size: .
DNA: TGTGCCTGGAGAGTTCTAGCGGGATCCGGGGAGCTGTTTTTT
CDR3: CAWRVLAGSGELFF

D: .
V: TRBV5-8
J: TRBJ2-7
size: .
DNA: TGTGCCAGCAGCTTGGTGGCGGGAAAAGGGTACGAGCAGTACTTC
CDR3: CASSLVAGKGYEQYF

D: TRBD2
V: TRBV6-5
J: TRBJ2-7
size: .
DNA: TGTGCCAGCAGTTTACGTCTAGCGGGGACTAGACAGGACTTC
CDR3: CASSLRLAGTRQDF

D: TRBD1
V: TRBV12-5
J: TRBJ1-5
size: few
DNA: TGTGCTAGTGGTCAGGGCAGGGGGCAGGGGCAGCCCCAGCATTTT
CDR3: CASGQGRGQGQPQHF

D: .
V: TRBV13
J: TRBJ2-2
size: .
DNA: TGTGCCAGTACGACGGGTTGGACCCAAAGGCGGACCGGGGAGCTGTTTTTT
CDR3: CASTTGWTQRRTGELFF

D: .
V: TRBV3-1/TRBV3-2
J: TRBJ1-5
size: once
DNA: TGTGCCAGCAGCTCTATAAATCAGCCCCAGCATTTT
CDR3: CASSSINQPQHF

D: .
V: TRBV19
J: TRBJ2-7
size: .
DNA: TGTGCCAGTAGTATTTCCCGGGACATCTACGAGCAGTACTTC
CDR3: CASSISRDIYEQYF

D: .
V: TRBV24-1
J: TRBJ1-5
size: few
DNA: TGTGCCACCAGTGATTTTAGAGCAGAATCAGAGTATAGCAATCAGCCCCAGCATTTT
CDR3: CATSDFRAESEYSNQPQHF

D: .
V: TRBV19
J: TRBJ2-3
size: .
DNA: TGTGCCAGTAGTCCCTGGGGTCGGGAGCAAGCAGATACGCAGTATTTT
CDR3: CASSPWGREQADTQYF

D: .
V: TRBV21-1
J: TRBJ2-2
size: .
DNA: TGTGCCAGCAGCTTCAGGGGGCGGAACACCGGGGAGCTGTTTTTT
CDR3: CASSFRGRNTGELFF

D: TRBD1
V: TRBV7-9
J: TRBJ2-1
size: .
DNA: TGTGCCAGCAGCTCTATCGGGACAGGGGCGGATGAGCAGTTCTTC
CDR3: CASSSIGTGADEQFF

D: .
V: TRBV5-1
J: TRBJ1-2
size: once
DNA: TGCGCCAGCAGCTTTAACGGAGACCATTTGGGTGGCTACACCTTC
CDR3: CASSFNGDHLGGYTF

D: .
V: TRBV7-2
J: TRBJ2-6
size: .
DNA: TGTGCCAGCAGCCAATGGGGGGTTGGGGCCAACGTCCTGACTTTC
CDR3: CASSQWGVGANVLTF

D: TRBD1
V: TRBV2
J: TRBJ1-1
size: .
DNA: TGTGCCAGCAGCTTTAGGACAGGGCCTTCGGGCACTGAAGCTTTCTTT
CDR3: CASSFRTGPSGTEAFF

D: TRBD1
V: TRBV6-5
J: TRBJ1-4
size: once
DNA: TGTGCCAGCAGGGGACAGGGGGCCAGGGAAAAACTGTTTTTT
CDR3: CASRGQGAREKLFF

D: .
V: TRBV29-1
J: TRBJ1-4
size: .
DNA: TGCAGCGCTGGAGGGGGTGGGAAAGAAAAACTGTTTTTT
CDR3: CSAGGGGKEKLFF

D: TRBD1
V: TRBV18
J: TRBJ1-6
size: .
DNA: TGTGCCAGCTCATCCTCGACAGGGGAGGAATCACCCCTCCACTTT
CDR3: CASSSSTGEESPLHF

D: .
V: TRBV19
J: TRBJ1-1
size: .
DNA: TGTGCCTACCAGGCCTACACTGAAGCTTTCTTT
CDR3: CAYQAYTEAFF

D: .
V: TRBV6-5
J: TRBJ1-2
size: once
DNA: TGTGCCAGCACTAGGACGGAGGCTCATATGGGAGGCTACACCTTC
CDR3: CASTRTEAHMGGYTF

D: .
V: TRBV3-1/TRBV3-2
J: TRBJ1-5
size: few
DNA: TGTGCCAGCAGCCAAGGGACAGCGGGGCAGCCCCAGCATTTT
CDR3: CASSQGTAGQPQHF

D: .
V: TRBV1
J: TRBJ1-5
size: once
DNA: TGCACCAGCAGCATCGGGACAGGGGTCGGGAATCAGCCCCAGCATTTT
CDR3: CTSSIGTGVGNQPQHF

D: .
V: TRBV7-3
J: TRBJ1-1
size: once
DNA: TGTGCCAGCAGCTTAACGGGACATATGAACACTGAAGCTTTCTTT
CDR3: CASSLTGHMNTEAFF

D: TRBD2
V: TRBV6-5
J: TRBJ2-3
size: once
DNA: TGTGCCAGCAGGACTAGCGGTCATGGGGGTACGCAGTATTTT
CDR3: CASRTSGHGGTQYF

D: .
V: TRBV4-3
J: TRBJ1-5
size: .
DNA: TGCGCCAGCAGCCAAGACCATAGCAATCAGCCCCAGCATTTT
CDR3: CASSQDHSNQPQHF

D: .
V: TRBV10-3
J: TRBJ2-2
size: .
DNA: TGTGCCATCAGTGAGGGGTGGGGCGCTAATCCCGGGGAGCTGTTTTTT
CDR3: CAISEGWGANPGELFF

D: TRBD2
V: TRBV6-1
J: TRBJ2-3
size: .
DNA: TGTGCCAGCAGTGAGGGACTAGCCGCTACAGATACGCAGTATTTT
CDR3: CASSEGLAATDTQYF

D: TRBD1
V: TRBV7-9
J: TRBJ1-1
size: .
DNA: TGTGCCAGCGGGGGACAGGGAAGAACTGAAGCTTTCTTT
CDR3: CASGGQGRTEAFF